These 20 T cell receptor beta chains were all obtained from the same sample, sequenced in a study of shared clonotypes between healthy human individuals. TCRdb's table, derived via immunoSEQ multiplex PCR, lists solely in-frame clones and lacks some. The sample lists 400,000 to 600,000 clones; approximately 95% were seen once. The material sequenced was naive CD4+ T cells sorted from blood. Subset of the sample: CD45RA+ positively selected. All receptors derive from a woman aged 25 to 39 in good health.

V is TRBV5-1 and J is TRBJ2-7; D gene uncertain. The CDR3 is made up of 15 amino acids. Per the germline V gene, CDR1 is SGHRS and CDR2 is YFSETQ. V was clipped by 0 bases and J by 2 bases, with 12 bases between them. The CDR3 sequence: CASSLASQVTYEQYF. CDR3 DNA: TGCGCCAGCAGCTTGGCTTCCCAGGTCACCTACGAGCAGTACTTC.

The chain is built from TRBV11-2 and TRBJ2-2; D uncertain. Deletions cut 1 base from V and 5 bases from J, with 17 bases between. In germline, CDR1 is SGHAT, CDR2 FQNNGV. This CDR3 is 17 amino acids long. CDR3 loop: CASSLVSWYTLTGELFF. CDR3 coding DNA: TGTGCCAGCAGCTTAGTGTCCTGGTACACGCTAACCGGGGAGCTGTTTTTT.

This chain joins TRBV30 and TRBJ2-1; 9 nucleotides align to TRBD2. The germline CDR1 and CDR2 sequences are GTSNPN and SVGIG (reference sequence). This CDR3 is 15 amino acids long. Trimming cost V 4 bases and J 4 bases; bases outside gene matches: 8. The DNA for the CDR3 is TGTGCCTGGACCCAGTCGGGACTAGCATACAATGAGCAGTTCTTC. Its translation is CAWTQSGLAYNEQFF.

The CDR3, as DNA: TGTGCCTGGAGTTTGTCGGAGGCGGTAGATACGCAGTATTTT. Encoded protein: CAWSLSEAVDTQYF. The J gene is TRBJ2-3, the V gene TRBV30; tentative D call: TRBD2 (5 bases). Germline V gene lookup returns CDR1 GTSNPN and CDR2 SVGIG (reference sequence). Trimming took off 2 bases at V and 5 bases at J, with 14 bases between the two ends. This CDR3 spans 14 amino acids.

V and J are TRBV27 and TRBJ2-7, with D maybe TRBD2 (6 bases). Germline values: CDR1 MNHEY, CDR2 SMNVEV (reference sequence). The CDR3 runs 15 residues. Trimming left V 3 bases short and J 5 bases short, with 17 bases between. CDR3: CASSFDSREIDEQYF. CDR3 DNA sequence: TGTGCCAGCAGTTTCGATTCCCGGGAGATCGACGAGCAGTACTTC.

This clone was observed a single time. This chain joins TRBV6-5 and TRBJ2-2; D is possibly TRBD2 (5 bases). The CDR3 contains 15 residues. The V gene lost 6 bases and the J gene lost 0 bases, with 11 bases spanning the gap. Germline CDR1 is MNHEY and CDR2 is SVGAGI. The CDR3 here is CASRSGSANTGELFF. The CDR3 nucleotides read TGTGCCAGCAGAAGCGGATCTGCGAACACCGGGGAGCTGTTTTTT.

The chain uses TRBV28 and TRBJ2-5; the D gene is possibly TRBD2 (6 bases). The CDR3 is made up of 19 amino acids. Germline-derived CDR1 and CDR2 are MDHEN and SYDVKM. V gave up 4 bases and J gave up 4 bases, with 28 bases separating them. The CDR3 loop reads CASSSDLRDSLTPLETQYF. CDR3 in DNA: TGTGCCAGCAGTTCAGACCTCCGGGACTCCCTTACGCCCTTAGAGACCCAGTACTTC.

As to this clone: This sample includes further DNA sequences coding for the same CDR3. This sequence joins TRBV2 and TRBJ1-2; maybe TRBD1 (5 bases). Trimming took off 4 bases at V and 2 bases at J, with 8 bases between the two ends. CDR3 length: 13 residues. Germline V gene lookup returns CDR1 SNHLY and CDR2 FYNNEI. CDR3 nucleotides: TGTGCCAGCAGTGTAGACAGAAACTATGGCTACACCTTC. It yields the protein CASSVDRNYGYTF.

The chain's CDR3 is CATLEGNDYEQYF. The CDR3, as DNA: TGTGCCACCCTGGAGGGGAACGACTACGAGCAGTACTTC. V usage is TRBV28 and J usage is TRBJ2-7; D is possibly TRBD2 (6 bases). The CDR3 spans 13 residues. The V end was cut by 10 bases, the J end by 3 bases, with 16 bases between. Per germline, CDR1 MDHEN and CDR2 SYDVKM.

This clone was seen more than once but under ten times. The V gene is TRBV2, the J gene TRBJ1-1; D call uncertain. Germline lookup yields CDR1 SNHLY and CDR2 FYNNEI. The CDR3 consists of 12 residues. V lost 11 bases, J lost 4 bases, and 14 bases lay in between. In nucleotides, the CDR3 is TGTGCCGAGGACCGGGGAGGCACTGAAGCTTTCTTT. Its translation: CAEDRGGTEAFF.

The rearrangement uses TRBV9 and TRBJ2-6; perhaps D is TRBD1 or TRBD2 (5 bases each). The germline CDR1 and CDR2 sequences are SGDLS and YYNGEE. CDR3 length: 14 amino acids. V lost 6 bases to trimming and J lost 2 bases, with 9 bases between them. The CDR3 bases are TGTGCCAGCACCAGGGAGCCTGGGGCCAACGTCCTGACTTTC. Residues: CASTREPGANVLTF.

The gene calls are TRBV10-3 and TRBJ2-3, with D maybe TRBD2 (5 bases). CDR3 length: 13 residues. Germline V gene data show CDR1 as ENHRY and CDR2 as SYGVKD. Between the trimmed V and J ends, which lost 8 bases and 1 base, there was a span of 10 bases. The chain's CDR3 is CAIRDAGTDTQYF. As DNA, the CDR3 is TGTGCCATCCGGGATGCTGGCACAGATACGCAGTATTTT.

The V gene is TRBV5-1, the J gene TRBJ2-7; the D gene is possibly TRBD2 (5 bases). This CDR3 contains 17 residues. The ends were cut back, 4 bases at V and 0 bases at J, with 20 bases in the middle. In germline, CDR1 is SGHRS, CDR2 YFSETQ. The CDR3 loop reads CASSRAPMLTSSYEQYF. CDR3 DNA sequence: TGCGCCAGCAGCCGTGCCCCAATGTTAACTAGCTCCTACGAGCAGTACTTC.

The chain links TRBV5-4 to TRBJ1-3; perhaps TRBD1 as D (5 bases). The CDR3 length is 16 residues. The V gene's germline CDR1 is SGHNT and CDR2 YYREEE (reference sequence). With 4 bases removed from V and 4 bases from J, the gap between germline ends came to 18 bases. The CDR3 here is CASSPAGQPRGNTIYF. The CDR3 nucleotides are TGTGCCAGCAGCCCTGCAGGGCAGCCCCGCGGAAACACCATATATTTT.

The V call is TRBV28, the J call TRBJ2-1, with D possibly being TRBD2 (5 bases). Germline values: CDR1 MDHEN, CDR2 SYDVKM. Deletions cut 5 bases from V and 5 bases from J, with 16 bases between. CDR3 length equals 15 residues. CDR3 sequence reads: CASSGIRDYNNEQFF. The CDR3 nucleotides are TGTGCCAGCAGTGGGATCCGTGACTATAACAATGAGCAGTTCTTC. Full variable domain (missing parts from reference TRBV28 and TRBJ2-1): DVKVTQSSRYLVKRTGEKVFLECVQDMDHENMFWYRQDPGLGLRLIYFSYDVKMKEKGDIPEGYSVSREKKERFSLILESASTNQTSMYLCASSGIRDYNNEQFFGPGTRLTVL.

This chain's CDR3 is CASSLQTGGGEQYF. CDR3 DNA: TGTGCCAGCAGCTTACAAACAGGGGGTGGTGAGCAGTACTTC. J is TRBJ2-7 and V is TRBV7-6, with 8 nucleotides matching TRBD1. With 2 bases clipped from V and 7 bases from J, the junction kept 7 bases outside the gene matches. Germline lookup yields CDR1 SGHVS and CDR2 FNYEAQ. The CDR3 is 14 residues long.

This clone was observed a few times. The V and J genes are TRBV19 and TRBJ2-7, with D perhaps matching TRBD2 (6 bases). CDR1 and CDR2 from the germline V gene are LNHDA and SQIVND (reference sequence). Trimming took off 5 bases at V and 0 bases at J, with 11 bases between the two ends. The CDR3 is 14 amino acids. As DNA, the CDR3 is TGTGCCAGTAGTGCGGGGACGGTCTCCTACGAGCAGTACTTC. Translation: CASSAGTVSYEQYF.

This rearrangement joins TRBV30 to TRBJ2-7; 11 bases match TRBD2. This CDR3 region has 13 residues. Germline V gene data show CDR1 as GTSNPN and CDR2 as SVGIG (reference sequence). The CDR3 sequence is CAYRLAGPYEQYF. In DNA form, the CDR3 reads TGTGCTTACCGACTAGCGGGACCCTACGAGCAGTACTTC.

The rearrangement joins TRBV19 to TRBJ2-7; unclear D gene. Per germline, CDR1 LNHDA and CDR2 SQIVND (reference sequence). The V gene lost 3 bases and the J gene lost 2 bases, with 11 bases spanning the gap. This CDR3 region has 14 residues. This chain's CDR3 is CASSIGPGTYEQYF. CDR3 coding DNA: TGTGCCAGTAGTATCGGTCCTGGCACCTACGAGCAGTACTTC.

The rearrangement links TRBV30 to TRBJ2-1; 8 nucleotides line up with TRBD2. The CDR3 is 12 residues long. V gave up 3 bases and J gave up 5 bases; unmatched junction bases: 0. CDR1 and CDR2 (germline): GTSNPN, SVGIG (reference sequence). CDR3 coding DNA: TGTGCCTGGAGGACTAGCGACAATGAGCAGTTCTTC. Amino acids: CAWRTSDNEQFF.